Listed below are T cell receptor beta chains from one sample, sequenced in a study of blood T cell repertoires in COVID-19. Some clones are missing from TCRdb's copy, which holds only in-frame ones; the method was immunoSEQ multiplex PCR. The table has roughly 250,000 clones, 88% seen once. The sequenced sample was PBMCs or T cells enriched from blood (not recorded which). The source of these receptors is a woman aged 40 to 50 with acute COVID-19. CDR3s include the opening cysteine and the closing phenylalanine or tryptophan. D genes are given only for firm matches. Size tells how often a clone was seen (once, few, many) or the class of an expanded clone, and some rows leave it out.

d_gene,v_gene,abundance,j_gene,CDR3nt,CDR3aa
TRBD1,TRBV7-9,once,TRBJ1-1,TGTGCCAGCAGAGCCCCAGGGGGCGGGAACACTGAAGCTTTCTTT,CASRAPGGGNTEAFF
TRBD2,TRBV11-3,NA,TRBJ2-5,TGTGCCAGCAGCTTAATCCGGGAGGGAGGGCAAGAGACCCAGTACTTC,CASSLIREGGQETQYF
NA,TRBV9,NA,TRBJ2-7,TGTGCCAGCAGCGTAGCTTTAGGGGCCTCCTACGAGCAGTACTTC,CASSVALGASYEQYF
TRBD2,TRBV10-1,NA,TRBJ2-1,TGCGCCAGCAGTTTGACTAGCGGGTTGTACAATGAGCAGTTCTTC,CASSLTSGLYNEQFF
TRBD1,TRBV16,NA,TRBJ1-2,TGTGCCAGCAGCAAAGACAGGGCGGTCGGCTACACCTTC,CASSKDRAVGYTF
TRBD1,TRBV2,NA,TRBJ1-6,TGTGCCAGCAGTGGGACAGGCCAAGGTGTACATTCACCCCTCCACTTT,CASSGTGQGVHSPLHF
NA,TRBV5-1,NA,TRBJ1-4,TGCGCCAGCAGAAAACAAGCAACTAATGAAAAACTGTTTTTT,CASRKQATNEKLFF
TRBD2,TRBV18,NA,TRBJ2-2,TGTGCCAGCTCACCTCGCGGACTAGCGGGAGCCACCGGGGAGCTGTTTTTT,CASSPRGLAGATGELFF
NA,TRBV4-1,NA,TRBJ1-1,TGCGCCAGCAGCCAGGGGCGGTGGAACACTGAAGCTTTCTTT,CASSQGRWNTEAFF
TRBD1,TRBV10-1,NA,TRBJ1-1,TGCGCCAGCAGTGAGTCTTCGGACAGGGGAGAAGCTTTCTTT,CASSESSDRGEAFF
TRBD1,TRBV15,NA,TRBJ1-5,TGTGCCACCGACAGGGGTCACCATAGCAATCAGCCCCAGCATTTT,CATDRGHHSNQPQHF
NA,TRBV19,once,TRBJ2-3,TGTGCCAGTAGGCTCAGGGGATTGGCAGATACGCAGTATTTT,CASRLRGLADTQYF
NA,TRBV4-3,NA,TRBJ1-4,TGCGCCAGCAGCCACAACTTGAGGACAACTAATGAAAAACTGTTTTTT,CASSHNLRTTNEKLFF
NA,TRBV28,NA,TRBJ2-1,TGTGCCAGCAGTCAGACAGGGACTTTATACAATGAGCAGTTCTTC,CASSQTGTLYNEQFF
NA,TRBV7-2,NA,TRBJ1-5,TGTGCCAGCAGCCCAGACGGACAGAACAATCAGCCCCAGCATTTT,CASSPDGQNNQPQHF
NA,TRBV11-3,NA,TRBJ2-1,TGTGCCAGCTCCTCTACCGGGTGGTACAATGAGCAGTTCTTC,CASSSTGWYNEQFF
NA,TRBV5-5,NA,TRBJ2-3,TGTGCCAGCAGCTCGCCGCCCCTAGTCGATACGCAGTATTTT,CASSSPPLVDTQYF
TRBD1,TRBV10-2,few,TRBJ2-1,TGCGCCAGCAGTGAGCAGGACAGGGAAATAAACAATGAGCAGTTCTTC,CASSEQDREINNEQFF
NA,TRBV19,NA,TRBJ2-2,TGTGCCAGTAGTATTCCGATGGGCCGTACCGGGGAGCTGTTTTTT,CASSIPMGRTGELFF
TRBD2,TRBV7-9,NA,TRBJ2-5,TGTGCCAGCAGCCCGGGACTAGCGGGAGAGTTAGAGACCCAGTACTTC,CASSPGLAGELETQYF
NA,TRBV11-1,NA,TRBJ2-7,TGTGCCAGCAGCTTAGGAGCCGCTACCTACGAGCAGTACTTC,CASSLGAATYEQYF
TRBD1,TRBV27,NA,TRBJ1-2,TGTGCCAGCAGTTCCCAGACAGGGGGCATGCGCTCTAGTGGCTACACCTTC,CASSSQTGGMRSSGYTF
TRBD1,TRBV19,NA,TRBJ1-1,TGTGCCAGTAGTACTCGGACAGGGAAATACACTGAAGCTTTCTTT,CASSTRTGKYTEAFF
NA,TRBV28,NA,TRBJ2-7,TGTGCCAGCAGCCGTATGGGACTGCTAAACTCCTACGAGCAGTACTTC,CASSRMGLLNSYEQYF
TRBD1,TRBV5-1,NA,TRBJ1-1,TGCGCCAGCAGCTTCTCACCAGGACAGGTGAACACTGAAGCTTTCTTT,CASSFSPGQVNTEAFF
TRBD1,TRBV7-9,NA,TRBJ2-1,TGTGCCAGCAGCCAGCCGGGACAGATGTACAATGAGCAGTTCTTC,CASSQPGQMYNEQFF
NA,TRBV25-1,NA,TRBJ1-6,TGTGCCAGCAGTGAACTCGAGTCACCCCTCCACTTT,CASSELESPLHF
NA,TRBV13,NA,TRBJ1-4,TGTGCCAGCAGCCTAAGAGAGAATGAAAAACTGTTTTTT,CASSLRENEKLFF
TRBD1,TRBV18,NA,TRBJ1-1,TGTGCCAGCTCACCCACAGGGGAGCCCTTGAACACTGAAGCTTTCTTT,CASSPTGEPLNTEAFF
NA,TRBV12-3/TRBV12-4,NA,TRBJ1-4,TGTGCCAGCTTCATCCAGGGTGAAAAACTGTTTTTT,CASFIQGEKLFF
NA,TRBV9,NA,TRBJ1-2,TGTGCCAGCAGCGTAGCGGCGAATGATCCGGGGGAGAGCTATGGCTACACCTTC,CASSVAANDPGESYGYTF